This TCR beta chain was sequenced during a study of T cell changes during pregnancy in multiple sclerosis (dated by TCRdb to the late 2010s). Turning to the overall study: Changes in the T cell repertoire over the course of pregnancy were examined in this study in women with multiple sclerosis.

With respect to this clone: Its antigen target is currently unknown. It has no much larger one-base neighbor in the sample; base qualities were not kept.

To prepare the library, the immunoSEQ multiplex PCR assay was applied. TCRdb retrieved this table from immuneACCESS and kept in-frame rearrangements only. Not all clones are present; in checked studies, unresolved V genes account for under half, and no reason is known for the remainder. A total of 65,000 to 85,000 clones appear in this sample, 94% of them only once. Of the sample, roughly 0.9% is held by the ten largest clones. Reading the germline V gene gives CDR1 SNHLY and CDR2 FYNNEI. Including cysteine and phenylalanine, the CDR3 has 16 amino acids. The kept DNA is CDR3 alone, 48 bases in frame from the first base. The junction shows trimming of 5 bases on V and 0 bases on J, and the gene matches do not reach 8 bases of it.

Sequenced material: peripheral blood, taken in the second trimester of pregnancy. The chain joins TRBV2 to TRBJ2-7; 9 middle bases align to TRBD1. The receptor was derived from a female donor in good health, enrolled as a control in a pregnancy study. The DNA reads as follows: TGTGCCAGCAGTATGTCGAGGGACAGGGTCTCCTACGAGCAGTACTTC. This codes for CASSMSRDRVSYEQYF.